Given below is one TCR beta chain in context. This entry belongs to a study of T cell responses to AZD1222 COVID-19 vaccine. Using immunoSEQ multiplex PCR, the repertoire was profiled, and TCRdb retains in-frame clones only, with some absent. The sample consists of roughly 120,000 clones, 70% to 85% of them appearing once. The CDR3 is 14 amino acids. In germline, CDR1 is SGHAT, CDR2 FQNNGV. V gave up 5 bases and J gave up 6 bases, with 14 bases separating them. The gene calls are TRBV11-2 and TRBJ2-1, with D possibly being TRBD2 (5 bases). This TCR was sampled from an adult in good health. The sample was peripheral blood, taken on day 0 of AZD1222 vaccination. Written as DNA, the CDR3 is TGTGCCAGCAGCCTAGGACTGAACTCCAATGAGCAGTTCTTC. Amino acid sequence: CASSLGLNSNEQFF.